The 24 T cell receptor beta chains reported below all come from one sample, sequenced in a study of shared clonotypes between healthy human individuals. Clones were read by immunoSEQ multiplex PCR, and TCRdb kept only the in-frame ones, dropping some. The sample carries fewer than 500,000 clones, almost 80% recorded once. The sequenced material came from PBMCs. All receptors come from a woman between 35 and 50 years old in good health. Some clones in this sample may be carry-over from other donors' samples.

The chain employs TRBV7-9 and TRBJ2-3; D might be TRBD2 (6 bases). The V gene's germline CDR1 is SEHNR and CDR2 FQNEAQ (reference sequence). The CDR3 is 16 amino acids. Trimming took 5 bases from V and 0 from J, leaving 15 bases between them. The CDR3 sequence is CASSIRTITSTDTQYF. CDR3 sequence (DNA): TGTGCCAGCAGCATACGGACTATCACTAGCACAGATACGCAGTATTTT.

The rearrangement links TRBV18 to TRBJ1-1; unclear D gene. Trimming shortened V by 3 bases and J by 0 bases, and 5 bases separated the two germline ends. The CDR3 spans 13 residues. CDR1 and CDR2 from the germline V gene are KGHSH and LQKENI. Written as DNA, the CDR3 is TGTGCCAGCTCACCGGAGGTGAACACTGAAGCTTTCTTT. Amino acid sequence: CASSPEVNTEAFF.

This chain links TRBV10-3 with TRBJ1-1; 7 bases match TRBD1. The V gene's germline CDR1 is ENHRY and CDR2 SYGVKD. J lost 1 base, V lost 9 bases, and 5 bases had no gene match. CDR3 size: 13 residues. The CDR3 is CAMAGTANTEAFF. The CDR3 region has the DNA TGTGCCATGGCCGGGACAGCGAACACTGAAGCTTTCTTT.

This clone was picked up a small number of times. The chain couples TRBV6-4 to TRBJ2-2, with 8 positions matching TRBD1. Unmatched junction bases numbered 7, after V lost 6 bases and J lost 1 base. From germline, CDR1 is MRHNA and CDR2 SNTAGT. This CDR3 comprises 16 residues. The DNA for the CDR3 is TGTGCCAGCAGCGCTGACGACAGGGGGAACACCGGGGAGCTGTTTTTT. It codes for CASSADDRGNTGELFF.

The V call is TRBV6-1, the J call TRBJ2-7; no clear D gene. The V end lost 7 bases, the J end lost 3 bases, and 13 bases lay between the germline ends. Germline V gene sequence: CDR1 MNHNS, CDR2 SASEGT. The CDR3 loop spans 13 amino acids. CDR3 region: CASTSSGFYEQYF. The CDR3 coding sequence is TGTGCCAGCACCTCATCCGGCTTCTACGAGCAGTACTTC.

The rearrangement joins TRBV2 to TRBJ2-5; 8 positions match TRBD2. The CDR3 has 14 amino acids. The ends lost 7 bases at V and 4 bases at J; junction bases unmatched: 8. In germline, CDR1 is SNHLY, CDR2 FYNNEI. The DNA for the CDR3 is TGTGCCAGCAAGGGACCAGCGGGAGTAGAGACCCAGTACTTC. Encoded protein: CASKGPAGVETQYF.

This chain links TRBV30 with TRBJ2-5; perhaps TRBD2 as D (7 bases). With the DNA end fitting TRBJ2-7 better, the J assignment may be wrong. CDR3 length: 15 residues. Germline assignment: CDR1 GTSNPN and CDR2 SVGIG (reference sequence). The CDR3 nucleotides read TGTGCCTGGAGCGCCGGGGGGCGGGACGGGGGCGAGCAGTACTTC. The encoded protein is CAWSAGGRDGGEQYF.

This clone came up a few times. In the same sample, other DNA sequences code for this CDR3. V and J are TRBV6-4 and TRBJ2-2; perhaps TRBD2 as D (5 bases). This CDR3 has 15 amino acids. Per the germline V gene, CDR1 is MRHNA and CDR2 is SNTAGT. V dropped 0 bases and J dropped 2 bases, with 7 bases sitting between them. CDR3 sequence: CASSDSSGNTGELFF. CDR3 sequence (DNA): TGTGCCAGCAGTGACTCAAGCGGAAACACCGGGGAGCTGTTTTTT.

This clone was found a few times. V gene TRBV4-2 combines with J gene TRBJ2-3; D is possibly TRBD2 (5 bases). The CDR3 extends over 13 amino acids. V dropped 0 bases and J dropped 5 bases, with 6 bases sitting between them. Germline CDR1 and CDR2: LGHNA and YNFKEQ. The chain's CDR3 is CASSQDRGDTQYF. DNA of the CDR3: TGTGCCAGCAGCCAAGATCGGGGAGATACGCAGTATTTT.

The chain couples TRBV4-1 to TRBJ2-4, with 9 nucleotides matching TRBD1. Unmatched junction bases numbered 9, after V lost 1 base and J lost 14 bases. The CDR3 spans 14 residues. CDR1 is MGHRA, CDR2 YSYEKL, per germline. The CDR3 protein is CASSQGRDRARKYF. The CDR3 region has the DNA TGCGCCAGCAGCCAAGGGCGGGACAGGGCAAGAAAGTACTTC.

The chain recombines TRBV2 with TRBJ1-2, with 7 bases matching TRBD1. V dropped 9 bases and J dropped 4; count of bases not matched to a gene: 5. The V gene's germline CDR1 is SNHLY and CDR2 FYNNEI. The CDR3 spans 12 residues. The CDR3 spells CASVRDSYGYTF. The CDR3 nucleotides read TGTGCCAGTGTGCGGGACAGCTATGGCTACACCTTC.

The gene calls are TRBV5-1 and TRBJ2-3; 12 nucleotides align to TRBD2. V trimming: 4 bases; J trimming: 5 bases; junction bases outside the gene matches: 5. The germline CDR1 and CDR2 sequences are SGHRS and YFSETQ. This CDR3 is 15 amino acids long. This chain's CDR3 is CASSPGLAGVDTQYF. Written as DNA, the CDR3 is TGCGCCAGCAGCCCGGGACTAGCGGGTGTAGATACGCAGTATTTT.

This chain joins TRBV6-1 and TRBJ2-5; no definite D call. The CDR3 extends over 13 amino acids. The germline V and J ends were trimmed by 3 bases and 2 bases, with 7 bases remaining between them. Per the germline V gene, CDR1 is MNHNS and CDR2 is SASEGT. CDR3 sequence: CASSDGWQETQYF. In DNA form, the CDR3 reads TGTGCCAGCAGTGATGGTTGGCAAGAGACCCAGTACTTC.

The chain carries TRBV5-1 and TRBJ1-2; D perhaps matches TRBD1 (6 bases). Germline CDR1 and CDR2: SGHRS and YFSETQ. With 1 base removed from V and 6 bases from J, the gap between germline ends came to 19 bases. The CDR3 runs 16 residues. In DNA, the CDR3 is TGCGCCAGCAGCTTGTCAGGGACAAGGGAAACAAATGGCTACACCTTC. It translates to CASSLSGTRETNGYTF.

The chain joins TRBV4-1 to TRBJ1-4; D unclear. Germline-derived CDR1 and CDR2 are MGHRA and YSYEKL. The CDR3 has 17 amino acids. V lost 1 base to trimming and J lost 4 bases, with 16 bases between them. Written as DNA, the CDR3 is TGCGCCAGCAGCCAAGCGATGTTTCTATCATATAATGAAAAACTGTTTTTT. Amino acid sequence: CASSQAMFLSYNEKLFF.

The V call is TRBV4-2, the J call TRBJ1-2; D remains unclear. The CDR3 is 15 residues long. Trimming shortened V by 0 bases and J by 2 bases, and 10 bases separated the two germline ends. CDR1 and CDR2 from the germline V gene are LGHNA and YNFKEQ. The CDR3 reads CASSQEETKNYGYTF. DNA of the CDR3: TGTGCCAGCAGCCAAGAGGAGACAAAGAACTATGGCTACACCTTC.

This clone was counted between two and nine times. A read error is possible here, since a much larger clone lies one base away. The J gene is TRBJ2-7, the V gene TRBV11-1; unclear D gene. The CDR3 is 11 amino acids. The germline gives CDR1 SGHAT, CDR2 FQDESV (reference sequence). Trimming removed 2 bases from V and 2 bases from J, with 1 base in between. The CDR3 loop reads CASSLTYEQYF. Written as DNA, the CDR3 is TGTGCCAGCAGCTTAACCTACGAGCAGTACTTC.

The chain links TRBV19 to TRBJ2-5; 14 bases are a match to TRBD2. Germline CDR1 and CDR2: LNHDA and SQIVND (reference sequence). The CDR3 runs to 18 residues. The junction had 18 bases not matched to a gene; V was cut back by 10 bases and J by 5 bases. CDR3 DNA: TGTGCCACCCGGGACAGAACCGGACTAGCGGGAGGAGGGGAGACCCAGTACTTC. Amino acid sequence: CATRDRTGLAGGGETQYF.

The V gene is TRBV6-4, the J gene TRBJ1-1; D unclear. The germline V gene has CDR1 MRHNA and CDR2 SNTAGT. This CDR3 is built from 13 residues. Trimming shortened V by 4 bases and J by 1 base, and 7 bases separated the two germline ends. The CDR3 bases are TGTGCCAGCAGTGCTGAGGGGAACACTGAAGCTTTCTTT. As protein: CASSAEGNTEAFF.

The chain combines TRBV11-2 with TRBJ2-4; 9 bases line up with TRBD1. The CDR3 is made up of 15 amino acids. Germline CDR1 and CDR2: SGHAT and FQNNGV. Trimming removed 6 bases from V and 5 bases from J; junction bases left unmatched: 8. The CDR3 region is CASRLDRGGQNIQYF. The CDR3 DNA follows: TGTGCCAGCAGACTCGACAGGGGGGGTCAAAACATTCAGTACTTC.

This clone was counted a single time. A much larger clonotype is one base distant, so this may be a read error. The same CDR3 arises from other DNA sequences in this sample as well. The J gene is TRBJ2-1, the V gene TRBV5-1; 8 bases agree with TRBD2. Germline CDR1 reads SGHRS; CDR2 reads YFSETQ. The ends lost 0 bases at V and 0 bases at J; junction bases unmatched: 5. The CDR3 has 17 amino acids. For the CDR3, the DNA is TGCGCCAGCAGCTTGGAGGCCAGCGGGAGCTCCTACAATGAGCAGTTCTTC. Translating it yields CASSLEASGSSYNEQFF.

The chain uses TRBV29-1 and TRBJ2-6, with 16 bases identical to TRBD2. CDR1 is SQVTM and CDR2 is ANQGSEA in the germline V gene. With 7 bases clipped from V and 2 bases from J, the junction kept 17 bases outside the gene matches. The CDR3 is 21 amino acids. The CDR3 loop reads CSATPQSGTSGRAPGANVLTF. The CDR3 nucleotides read TGCAGCGCTACACCCCAGTCCGGGACTAGCGGGAGGGCCCCTGGGGCCAACGTCCTGACTTTC.

This clone has only one observation. This chain links TRBV4-1 with TRBJ2-2; D tentatively fits TRBD1 or TRBD2 (6 bases each). The V gene's germline CDR1 is MGHRA and CDR2 YSYEKL. The CDR3 loop spans 16 amino acids. With 3 bases removed from V and 5 bases from J, the gap between germline ends came to 16 bases. CDR3 in amino acids: CASSHKGGEGTGELFF. The CDR3 DNA reads TGCGCCAGCAGCCATAAGGGGGGAGAGGGTACCGGGGAGCTGTTTTTT.

In this sample, this clone turned up a few times. The V gene is TRBV9, the J gene TRBJ2-2; D gene uncertain. V lost 3 bases, J lost 6 bases, and 6 bases lay in between. CDR3 length equals 12 residues. The germline V gene has CDR1 SGDLS and CDR2 YYNGEE. The CDR3 coding sequence is TGTGCCAGCAGCGAAGGCGCCGGGGAGCTGTTTTTT. This codes for CASSEGAGELFF.